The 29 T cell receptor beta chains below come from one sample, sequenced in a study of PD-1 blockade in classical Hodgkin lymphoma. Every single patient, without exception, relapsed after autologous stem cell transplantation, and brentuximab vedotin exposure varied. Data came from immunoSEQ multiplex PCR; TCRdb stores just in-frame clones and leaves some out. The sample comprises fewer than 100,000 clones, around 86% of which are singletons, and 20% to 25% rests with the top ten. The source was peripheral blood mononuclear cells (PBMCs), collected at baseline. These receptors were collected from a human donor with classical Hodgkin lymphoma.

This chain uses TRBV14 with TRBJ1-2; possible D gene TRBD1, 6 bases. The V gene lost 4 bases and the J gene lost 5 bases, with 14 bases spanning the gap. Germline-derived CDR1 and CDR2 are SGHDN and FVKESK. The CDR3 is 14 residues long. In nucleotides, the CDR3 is TGTGCCAGCAGCCGGCACACAGGGAGGTATGGCTACACCTTC. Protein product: CASSRHTGRYGYTF. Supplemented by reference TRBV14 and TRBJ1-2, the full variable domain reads EAGVTQFPSHSVIEKGQTVTLRCDPISGHDNLYWYRRVMGKEIKFLLHFVKESKQDESGMPNNRFLAERTGGTYSTLKVQPAELEDSGVYFCASSRHTGRYGYTFGSGTRLTVV.

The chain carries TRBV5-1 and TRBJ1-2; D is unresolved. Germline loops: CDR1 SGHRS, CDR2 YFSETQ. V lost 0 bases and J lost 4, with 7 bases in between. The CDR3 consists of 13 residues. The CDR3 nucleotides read TGCGCCAGCAGCTTGGACAGCACCTATGGCTACACCTTC. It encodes CASSLDSTYGYTF.

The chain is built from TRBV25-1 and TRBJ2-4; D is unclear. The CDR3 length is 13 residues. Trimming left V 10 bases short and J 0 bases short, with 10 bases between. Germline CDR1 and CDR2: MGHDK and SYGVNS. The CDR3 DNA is TGTGCCACCCGTAACCTAGCCAAAAACATTCAGTACTTC. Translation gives CATRNLAKNIQYF.

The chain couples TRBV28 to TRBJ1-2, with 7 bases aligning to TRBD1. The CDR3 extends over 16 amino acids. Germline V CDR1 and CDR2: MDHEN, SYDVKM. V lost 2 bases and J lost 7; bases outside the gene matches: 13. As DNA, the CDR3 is TGTGCCAGCAGTTTAGAAGGTTTAACAGGGGTGAGTGGCTACACCTTC. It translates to CASSLEGLTGVSGYTF.

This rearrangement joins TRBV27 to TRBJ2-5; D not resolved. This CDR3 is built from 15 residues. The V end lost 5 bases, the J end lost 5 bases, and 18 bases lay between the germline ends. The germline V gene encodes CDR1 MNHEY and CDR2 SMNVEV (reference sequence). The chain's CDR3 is CASSPRKGVSETQYF. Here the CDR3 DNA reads TGTGCCAGCAGTCCCAGGAAGGGCGTTTCGGAGACCCAGTACTTC.

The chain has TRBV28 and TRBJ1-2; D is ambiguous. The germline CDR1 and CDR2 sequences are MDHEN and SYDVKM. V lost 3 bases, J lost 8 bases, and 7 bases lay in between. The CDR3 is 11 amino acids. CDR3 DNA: TGTGCCAGCAGTTTTTATCGCGGCTACACCTTC. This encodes CASSFYRGYTF.

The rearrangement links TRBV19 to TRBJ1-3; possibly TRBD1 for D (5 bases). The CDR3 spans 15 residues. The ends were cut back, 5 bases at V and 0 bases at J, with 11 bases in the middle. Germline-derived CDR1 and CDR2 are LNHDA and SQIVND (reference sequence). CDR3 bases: TGTGCCAGTAGTTCTCAGGGTTCCTCTGGAAACACCATATATTTT. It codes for CASSSQGSSGNTIYF.

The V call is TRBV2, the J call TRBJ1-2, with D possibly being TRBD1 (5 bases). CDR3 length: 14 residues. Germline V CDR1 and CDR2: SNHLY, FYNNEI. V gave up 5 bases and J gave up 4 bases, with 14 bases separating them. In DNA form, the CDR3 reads TGTGCCAGCAGTTCCCCGGGACTTACCTATGGCTACACCTTC. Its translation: CASSSPGLTYGYTF.

CDR3 amino acids: CASSLRDRVYGYTF. In DNA, the CDR3 is TGTGCCAGCAGTTTACGGGACAGGGTGTATGGCTACACCTTC. The rearrangement links TRBV28 to TRBJ1-2; the match to TRBD1 covers 9 bases. V was clipped by 2 bases and J by 5 bases; unmatched bases: 3. Germline V lookup: CDR1 MDHEN, CDR2 SYDVKM. CDR3 size: 14 residues.

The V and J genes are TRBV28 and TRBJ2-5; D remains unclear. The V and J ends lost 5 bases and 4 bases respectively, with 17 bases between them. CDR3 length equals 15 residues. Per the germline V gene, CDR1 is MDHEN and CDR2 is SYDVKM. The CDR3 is CASSPIQWRLETQYF. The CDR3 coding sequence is TGTGCCAGCAGTCCCATCCAGTGGCGCTTAGAGACCCAGTACTTC.

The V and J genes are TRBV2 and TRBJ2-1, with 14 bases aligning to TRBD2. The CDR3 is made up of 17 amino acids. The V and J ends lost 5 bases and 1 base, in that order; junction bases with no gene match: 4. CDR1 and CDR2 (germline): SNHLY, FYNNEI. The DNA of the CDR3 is TGTGCCAGCAGTAGACTAGCGGGAGGGGGATCCTACAATGAGCAGTTCTTC. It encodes CASSRLAGGGSYNEQFF. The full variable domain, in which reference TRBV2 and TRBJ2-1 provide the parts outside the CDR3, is EPEVTQTPSHQVTQMGQEVILRCVPISNHLYFYWYRQILGQKVEFLVSFYNNEISEKSEIFDDQFSVERPDGSNFTLKIRSTKLEDSAMYFCASSRLAGGGSYNEQFFGPGTRLTVL.

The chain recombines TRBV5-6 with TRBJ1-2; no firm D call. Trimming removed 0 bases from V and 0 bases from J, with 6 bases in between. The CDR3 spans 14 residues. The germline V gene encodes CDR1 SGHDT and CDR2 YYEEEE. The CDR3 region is CASSLGQSNYGYTF. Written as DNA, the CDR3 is TGTGCCAGCAGCTTGGGGCAGTCTAACTATGGCTACACCTTC.

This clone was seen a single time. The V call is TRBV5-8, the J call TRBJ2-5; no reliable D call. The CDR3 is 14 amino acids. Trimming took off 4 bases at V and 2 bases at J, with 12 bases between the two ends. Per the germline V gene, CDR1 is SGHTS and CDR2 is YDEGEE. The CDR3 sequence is CASSPDVIQETQYF. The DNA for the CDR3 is TGTGCCAGCAGCCCTGACGTGATTCAAGAGACCCAGTACTTC. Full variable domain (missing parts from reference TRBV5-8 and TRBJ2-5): EAGVTQSPTHLIKTRGQQATLRCSPISGHTSVYWYQQALGLGLQFLLWYDEGEERNRGNFPPRFSGRQFPNYSSELNVNALELEDSALYLCASSPDVIQETQYFGPGTRLLVL.

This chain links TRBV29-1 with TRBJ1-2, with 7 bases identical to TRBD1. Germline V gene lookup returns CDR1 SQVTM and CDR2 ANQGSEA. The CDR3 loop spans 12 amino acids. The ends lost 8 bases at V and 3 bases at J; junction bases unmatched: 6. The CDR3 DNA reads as TGCAGCTCCGAGGGGGCAGACTATGGCTACACCTTC. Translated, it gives CSSEGADYGYTF.

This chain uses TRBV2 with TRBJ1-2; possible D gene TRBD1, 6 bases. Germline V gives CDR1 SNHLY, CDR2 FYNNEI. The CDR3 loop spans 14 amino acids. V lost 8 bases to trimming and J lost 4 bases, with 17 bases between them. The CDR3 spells CASFSGGRRYGYTF. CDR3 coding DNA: TGTGCCAGCTTTAGCGGGGGGCGTCGCTATGGCTACACCTTC.

The CDR3 region has the DNA TGTGCCAGCACCCTGGGGCTAGCGGGGAGCACAGATACGCAGTATTTT. Amino acid sequence: CASTLGLAGSTDTQYF. This chain connects TRBV28 to TRBJ2-3; 9 bases line up with TRBD2. Germline CDR1 reads MDHEN; CDR2 reads SYDVKM. The CDR3 has 16 amino acids. The trim removed 7 bases at V and 0 bases at J, leaving 8 bases unmatched.

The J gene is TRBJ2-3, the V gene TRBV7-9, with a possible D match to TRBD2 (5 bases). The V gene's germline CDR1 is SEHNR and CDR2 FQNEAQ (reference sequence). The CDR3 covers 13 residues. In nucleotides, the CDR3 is TGTCAGATCCAGCGGAGCTACACAGATACGCAGTATTTT. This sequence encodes CQIQRSYTDTQYF.

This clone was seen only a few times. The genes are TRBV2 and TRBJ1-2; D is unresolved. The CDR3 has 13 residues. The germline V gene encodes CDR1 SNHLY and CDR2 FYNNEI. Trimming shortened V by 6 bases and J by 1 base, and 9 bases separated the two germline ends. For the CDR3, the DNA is TGTGCCAGCAGGGGTAGCCTTAACTATGGCTACACCTTC. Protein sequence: CASRGSLNYGYTF.

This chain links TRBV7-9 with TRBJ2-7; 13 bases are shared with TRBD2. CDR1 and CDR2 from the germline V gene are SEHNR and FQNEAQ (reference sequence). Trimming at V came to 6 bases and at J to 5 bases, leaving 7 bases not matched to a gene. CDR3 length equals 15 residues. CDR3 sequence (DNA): TGTGCCAGCAGGCCGGGACTAGCGGGATCGGACGAGCAGTACTTC. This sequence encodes CASRPGLAGSDEQYF.

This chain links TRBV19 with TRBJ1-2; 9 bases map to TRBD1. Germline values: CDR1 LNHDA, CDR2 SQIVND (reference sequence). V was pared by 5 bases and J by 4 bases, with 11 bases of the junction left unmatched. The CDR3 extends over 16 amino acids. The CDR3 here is CASSAGQGIYGYGYTF. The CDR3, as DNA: TGTGCCAGTAGTGCAGGACAGGGGATCTACGGCTATGGCTACACCTTC.

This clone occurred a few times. CDR3 in amino acids: CAWSDLTGAYGYTF. The CDR3 coding sequence is TGTGCCTGGAGTGACCTAACAGGAGCCTATGGCTACACCTTC. The rearrangement links TRBV30 to TRBJ1-2; TRBD1 is a possible D gene (5 bases). CDR1 and CDR2 (germline): GTSNPN, SVGIG (reference sequence). V was clipped by 1 base and J by 4 bases, with 13 bases between them. This CDR3 contains 14 residues. The full variable domain, rest sourced from reference TRBV30 and TRBJ1-2, is SQTIHQWPATLVQPVGSPLSLECTVEGTSNPNLYWYRQAAGRGLQLLFYSVGIGQISSEVPQNLSASRPQDRQFILSSKKLLLSDSGFYLCAWSDLTGAYGYTFGSGTRLTVV.

In DNA, the CDR3 is TGTGCCAGTAGTGCCGGGACAGGGCCAAACCAAGAGACCCAGTACTTC. Protein product: CASSAGTGPNQETQYF. The gene calls are TRBV19 and TRBJ2-5, with 9 bases lining up with TRBD1. The V gene's germline CDR1 is LNHDA and CDR2 SQIVND (reference sequence). V dropped 5 bases and J dropped 0; count of bases not matched to a gene: 7. The CDR3 length is 16 residues.

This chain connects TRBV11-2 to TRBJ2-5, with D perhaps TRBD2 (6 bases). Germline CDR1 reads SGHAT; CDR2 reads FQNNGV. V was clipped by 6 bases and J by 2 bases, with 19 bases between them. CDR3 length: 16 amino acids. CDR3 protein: CASSRRVGRLQETQYF. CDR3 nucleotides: TGTGCCAGCAGTCGGAGGGTAGGACGGCTACAAGAGACCCAGTACTTC.

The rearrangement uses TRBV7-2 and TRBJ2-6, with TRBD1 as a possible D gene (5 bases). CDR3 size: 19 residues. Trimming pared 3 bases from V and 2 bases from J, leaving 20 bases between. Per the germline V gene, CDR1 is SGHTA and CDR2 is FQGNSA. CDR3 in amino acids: CASSLGPRGFFAGANVLTF. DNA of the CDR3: TGTGCCAGCAGCTTGGGGCCACGTGGTTTTTTCGCTGGGGCCAACGTCCTGACTTTC.

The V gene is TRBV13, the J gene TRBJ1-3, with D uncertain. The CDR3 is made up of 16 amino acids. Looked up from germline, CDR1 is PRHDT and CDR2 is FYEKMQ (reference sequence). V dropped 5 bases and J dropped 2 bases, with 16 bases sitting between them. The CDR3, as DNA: TGTGCCAGCAGCGCGCAGTATCGGGGAACTGGAAACACCATATATTTT. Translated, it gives CASSAQYRGTGNTIYF. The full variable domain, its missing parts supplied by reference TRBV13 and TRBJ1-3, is AAGVIQSPRHLIKEKRETATLKCYPIPRHDTVYWYQQGPGQDPQFLISFYEKMQSDKGSIPDRFSAQQFSDYHSELNMSSLELGDSALYFCASSAQYRGTGNTIYFGEGSWLTVV.

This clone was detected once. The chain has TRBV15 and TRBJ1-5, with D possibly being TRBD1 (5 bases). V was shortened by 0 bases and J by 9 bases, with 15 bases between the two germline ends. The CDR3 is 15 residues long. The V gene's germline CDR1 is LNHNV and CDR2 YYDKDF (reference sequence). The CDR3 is CATSREKTGAGPQHF. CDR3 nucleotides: TGTGCCACCAGCAGAGAAAAAACAGGAGCAGGGCCCCAGCATTTT.

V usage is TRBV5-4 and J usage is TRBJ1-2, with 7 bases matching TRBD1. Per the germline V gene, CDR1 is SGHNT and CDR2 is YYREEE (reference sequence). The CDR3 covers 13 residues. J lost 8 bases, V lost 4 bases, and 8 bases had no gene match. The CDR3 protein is CASSQTGEGGYTF. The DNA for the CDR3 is TGTGCCAGCAGCCAAACAGGGGAAGGCGGCTACACCTTC.

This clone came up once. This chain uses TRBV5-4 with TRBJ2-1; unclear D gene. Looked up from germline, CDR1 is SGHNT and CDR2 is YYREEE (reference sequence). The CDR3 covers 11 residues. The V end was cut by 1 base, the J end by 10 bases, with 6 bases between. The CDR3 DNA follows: TGTGCCAGCAGCTTGTTGATGGAGCAGTTCTTC. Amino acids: CASSLLMEQFF.

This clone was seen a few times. The DNA of the CDR3 is TGTGCCAGCAGCCTCCGGGACAGGGGGATTTCCGACGAGCAGTACTTC. Its protein product is CASSLRDRGISDEQYF. The chain combines TRBV7-2 with TRBJ2-7; 11 bases map to TRBD1. Trimming removed 5 bases from V and 5 bases from J; junction bases left unmatched: 11. CDR1 SGHTA and CDR2 FQGNSA come from the germline V gene. The CDR3 runs 16 residues. Variable domain in full (rest from reference TRBV7-2 and TRBJ2-7): GAGVSQSPSNKVTEKGKDVELRCDPISGHTALYWYRQSLGQGLEFLIYFQGNSAPDKSGLPSDRFSAERTGGSVSTLTIQRTQQEDSAVYLCASSLRDRGISDEQYFGPGTRLTVT.